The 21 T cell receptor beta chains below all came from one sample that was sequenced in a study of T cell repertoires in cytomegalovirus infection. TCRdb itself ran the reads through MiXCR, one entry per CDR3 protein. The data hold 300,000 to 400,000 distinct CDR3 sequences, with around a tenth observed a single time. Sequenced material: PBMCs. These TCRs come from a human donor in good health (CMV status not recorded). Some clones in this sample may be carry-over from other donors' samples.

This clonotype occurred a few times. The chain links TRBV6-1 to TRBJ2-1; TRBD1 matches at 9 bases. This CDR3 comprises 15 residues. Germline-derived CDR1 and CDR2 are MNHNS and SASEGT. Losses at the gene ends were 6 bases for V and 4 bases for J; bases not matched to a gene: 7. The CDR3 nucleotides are TGTGCCAGCAGCCACGACAGGGGGTTTTACAATGAGCAGTTCTTC. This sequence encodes CASSHDRGFYNEQFF.

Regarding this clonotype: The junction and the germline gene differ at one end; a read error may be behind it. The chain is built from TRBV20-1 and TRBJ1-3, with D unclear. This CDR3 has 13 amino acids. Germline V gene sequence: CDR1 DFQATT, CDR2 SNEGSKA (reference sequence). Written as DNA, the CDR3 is TGCGGTGCTAGAGACCCCCCCTTAAACACCATATATTTT. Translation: CGARDPPLNTIYF.

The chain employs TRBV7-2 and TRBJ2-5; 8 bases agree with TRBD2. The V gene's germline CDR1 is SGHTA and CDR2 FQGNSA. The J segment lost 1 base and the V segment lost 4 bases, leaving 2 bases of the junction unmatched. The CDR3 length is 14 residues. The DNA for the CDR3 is TGTGCCAGCAGCTCGCGGGGGGCCCAAGAGACCCAGTACTTC. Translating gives CASSSRGAQETQYF. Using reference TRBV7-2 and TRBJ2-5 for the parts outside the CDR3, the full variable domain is GAGVSQSPSNKVTEKGKDVELRCDPISGHTALYWYRQSLGQGLEFLIYFQGNSAPDKSGLPSDRFSAERTGGSVSTLTIQRTQQEDSAVYLCASSSRGAQETQYFGPGTRLLVL.

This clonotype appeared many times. CDR3 loop: CASRQTGELFF. DNA of the CDR3: TGTGCCAGCCGCCAGACCGGGGAGCTGTTTTTT. This chain links TRBV25-1 with TRBJ2-2; D unclear. This CDR3 contains 11 residues. The V gene lost 8 bases and the J gene lost 5 bases, with 6 bases spanning the gap. Germline V lookup: CDR1 MGHDK, CDR2 SYGVNS. The full variable domain, completed using reference TRBV25-1 and TRBJ2-2, is EADIYQTPRYLVIGTGKKITLECSQTMGHDKMYWYQQDPGMELHLIHYSYGVNSTEKGDLSSESTVSRIRTEHFPLTLESARPSHTSQYLCASRQTGELFFGEGSRLTVL.

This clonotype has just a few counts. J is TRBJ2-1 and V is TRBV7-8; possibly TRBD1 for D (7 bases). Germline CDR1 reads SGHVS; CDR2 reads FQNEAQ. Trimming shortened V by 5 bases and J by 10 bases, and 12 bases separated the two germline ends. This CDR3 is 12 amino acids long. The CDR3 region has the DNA TGTGCCAGCAGCATACAGGGGAGGGAGCAGTTCTTC. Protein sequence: CASSIQGREQFF.

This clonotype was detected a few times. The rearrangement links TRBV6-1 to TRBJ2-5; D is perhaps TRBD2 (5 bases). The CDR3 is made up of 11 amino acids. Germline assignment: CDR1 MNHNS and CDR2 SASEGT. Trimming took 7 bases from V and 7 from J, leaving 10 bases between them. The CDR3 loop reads CASNNEGTQYF. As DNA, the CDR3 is TGTGCCAGCAACAATGAGGGGACCCAGTACTTC.

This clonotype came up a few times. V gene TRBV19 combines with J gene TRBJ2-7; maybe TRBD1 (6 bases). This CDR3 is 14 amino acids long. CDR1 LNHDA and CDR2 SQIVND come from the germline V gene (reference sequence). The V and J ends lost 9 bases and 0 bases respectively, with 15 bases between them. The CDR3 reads CASRSDSISYEQYF. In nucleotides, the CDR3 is TGTGCCAGCAGATCGGACAGTATCTCCTACGAGCAGTACTTC.

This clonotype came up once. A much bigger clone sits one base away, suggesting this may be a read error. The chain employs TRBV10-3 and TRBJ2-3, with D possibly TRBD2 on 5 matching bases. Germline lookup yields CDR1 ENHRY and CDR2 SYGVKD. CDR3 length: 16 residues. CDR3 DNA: TGTGCCAACAGTGAGGCCCGGACGGGGAGCACAGATACGCAGTATTTT. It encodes CANSEARTGSTDTQYF.

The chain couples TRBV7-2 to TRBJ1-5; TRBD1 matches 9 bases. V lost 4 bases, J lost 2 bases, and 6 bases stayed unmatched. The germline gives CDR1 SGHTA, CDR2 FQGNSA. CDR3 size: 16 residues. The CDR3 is CASSSLDRGGNQPQHF. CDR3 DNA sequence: TGTGCCAGCAGCTCCTTGGACAGGGGAGGCAATCAGCCCCAGCATTTT.

CDR3 nucleotide sequence: TGTGCCAGCAGCCCCGGGACTTCCTACGAGCAGTACTTC. This codes for CASSPGTSYEQYF. The chain recombines TRBV7-6 with TRBJ2-7; tentatively, D is TRBD2 (6 bases). V lost 5 bases and J 1 base, leaving 9 bases between the germline ends. Germline V gene sequence: CDR1 SGHVS, CDR2 FNYEAQ. The CDR3 consists of 13 residues.

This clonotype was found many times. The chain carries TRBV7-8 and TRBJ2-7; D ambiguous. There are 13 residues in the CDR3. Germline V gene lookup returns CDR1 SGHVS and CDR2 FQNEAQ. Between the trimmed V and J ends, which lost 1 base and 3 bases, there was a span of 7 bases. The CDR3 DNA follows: TGTGCCAGCAGCTTAGAGGCGGACTACGAGCAGTACTTC. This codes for CASSLEADYEQYF.

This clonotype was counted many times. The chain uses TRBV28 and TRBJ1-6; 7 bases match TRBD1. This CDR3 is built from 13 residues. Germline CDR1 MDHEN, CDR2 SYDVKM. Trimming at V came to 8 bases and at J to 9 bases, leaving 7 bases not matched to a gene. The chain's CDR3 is CASSAGGTSPLHF. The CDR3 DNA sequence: TGTGCCAGCTCCGCAGGGGGAACTTCACCCCTCCACTTT.

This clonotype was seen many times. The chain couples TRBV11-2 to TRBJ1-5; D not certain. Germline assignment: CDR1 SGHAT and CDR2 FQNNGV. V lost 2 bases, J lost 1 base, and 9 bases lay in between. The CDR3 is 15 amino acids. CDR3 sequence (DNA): TGTGCCAGCAGCTTAAAGGGCGAGAGCAATCAGCCCCAGCATTTT. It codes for CASSLKGESNQPQHF.

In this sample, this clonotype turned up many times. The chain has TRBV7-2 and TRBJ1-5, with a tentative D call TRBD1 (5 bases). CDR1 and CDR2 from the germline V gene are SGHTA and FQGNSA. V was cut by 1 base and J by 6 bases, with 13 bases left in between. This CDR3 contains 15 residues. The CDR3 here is CASSLEVGRGQPQHF. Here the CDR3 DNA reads TGTGCCAGCAGCTTAGAAGTCGGGAGGGGTCAGCCCCAGCATTTT.

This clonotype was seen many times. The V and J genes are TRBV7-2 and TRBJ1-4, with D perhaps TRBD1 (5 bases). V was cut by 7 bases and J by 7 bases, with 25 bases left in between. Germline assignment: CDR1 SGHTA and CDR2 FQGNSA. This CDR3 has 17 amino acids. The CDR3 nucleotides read TGTGCCAGCACCTTGGGATACGGGGGATCGGATGGTGAAAAACTGTTTTTT. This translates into CASTLGYGGSDGEKLFF.

In DNA form, the CDR3 reads TGTGCCAGTAGTATAGGACTAGCACTCGATGAGCAGTTCTTC. As protein: CASSIGLALDEQFF. This chain joins TRBV19 and TRBJ2-1; 7 nucleotides match TRBD2. Germline trimming cut 1 base from V and 8 bases from J; bases unmatched to any gene: 5. CDR1 LNHDA and CDR2 SQIVND come from the germline V gene (reference sequence). The CDR3 sequence is 14 residues long.

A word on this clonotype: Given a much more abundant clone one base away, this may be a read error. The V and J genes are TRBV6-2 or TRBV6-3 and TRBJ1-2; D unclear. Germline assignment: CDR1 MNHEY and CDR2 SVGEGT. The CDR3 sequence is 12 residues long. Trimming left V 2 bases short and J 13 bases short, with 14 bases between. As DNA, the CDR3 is TGTGCCAGCAGTTACCCCCAGCACCAACGCACCTTC. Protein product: CASSYPQHQRTF.

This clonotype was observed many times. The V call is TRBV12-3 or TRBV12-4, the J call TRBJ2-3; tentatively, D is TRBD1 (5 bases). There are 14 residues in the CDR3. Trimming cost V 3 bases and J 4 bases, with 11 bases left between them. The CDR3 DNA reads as TGTGCCAGCAGTTTCGGCCAGGGCTCAGATACGCAGTATTTT. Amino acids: CASSFGQGSDTQYF.

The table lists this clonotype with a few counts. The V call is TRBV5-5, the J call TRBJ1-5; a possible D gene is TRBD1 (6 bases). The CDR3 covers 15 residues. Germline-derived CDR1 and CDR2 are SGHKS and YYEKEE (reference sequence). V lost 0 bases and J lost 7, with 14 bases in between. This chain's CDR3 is CASSLAGGGEQPQHF. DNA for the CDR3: TGTGCCAGCAGCTTGGCTGGGGGCGGGGAGCAGCCCCAGCATTTT.

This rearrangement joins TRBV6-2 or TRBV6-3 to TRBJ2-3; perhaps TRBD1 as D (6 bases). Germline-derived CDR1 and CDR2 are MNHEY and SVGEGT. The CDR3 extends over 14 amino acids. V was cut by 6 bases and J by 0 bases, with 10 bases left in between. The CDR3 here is CASRPTGSTDTQYF. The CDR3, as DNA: TGTGCCAGCAGACCGACAGGCAGCACAGATACGCAGTATTTT.

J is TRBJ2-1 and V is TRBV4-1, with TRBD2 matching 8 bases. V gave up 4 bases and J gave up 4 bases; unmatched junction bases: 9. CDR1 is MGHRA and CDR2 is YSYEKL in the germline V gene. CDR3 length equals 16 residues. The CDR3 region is CASSRTSGGFYNEQFF. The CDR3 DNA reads TGCGCCAGCAGCCGCACGAGCGGGGGTTTTTACAATGAGCAGTTCTTC.